These T cell receptor beta chains were read from a single sample in a study of graft-versus-host responses after intestinal transplantation. The protocol was immunoSEQ multiplex PCR, while the TCRdb copy is restricted to in-frame clones and leaves out a portion. Of over 100,000 clones in the sample, about 95% were seen once. What these receptors recognize is not known. The sequencing used unstimulated CD8+ T cells sorted from spleen or lymph node cells, collected before intestinal transplant. These receptors were obtained from a human donor who received an intestinal transplant. Each CDR3 is given with its conserved first and last residue. Fields, in order: D gene, J gene, clone size, V gene, CDR3 DNA, CDR3 protein. The D gene is left open where the match is weak. Only part of the rows carry a size: once, few, many, or a class if the clone is expanded.

>NA|TRBJ2-6|NA|TRBV28
TGTGCCAGCACAACATGGGGCGATTCTGGGGCCAACGTCCTGACTTTC
CASTTWGDSGANVLTF
>TRBD2|TRBJ2-1|NA|TRBV27
TGTGCCAGCAGCCTTACTAGCGGAGTCTCCTACAATGAGCAGTTCTTC
CASSLTSGVSYNEQFF
>NA|TRBJ1-5|NA|TRBV13
TGTGCCAGCAGCTTAGGTGATCAGCCCCAGCATTTT
CASSLGDQPQHF
>NA|TRBJ2-7|NA|TRBV5-8
TGTGCCAGCAGGCTATACGAGCAGTACTTC
CASRLYEQYF
>NA|TRBJ2-2|NA|TRBV9
TGTGCCAGCAGCGTAGAGCAGTCCGGGGAGCTGTTTTTT
CASSVEQSGELFF
>NA|TRBJ1-2|NA|TRBV27
TGTGCCAGCAGTCTTTCACCGGCCTATGGCTACACCTTC
CASSLSPAYGYTF
>NA|TRBJ2-7|NA|TRBV19
TGTGCCAGTAGTATCATCTCTGGCCCGAAGTACGAGCAGTACTTC
CASSIISGPKYEQYF
>NA|TRBJ2-1|NA|TRBV27
TGTGCCAGCAGTTTAGTGGTAAACAATGAGCAGTTCTTC
CASSLVVNNEQFF
>TRBD1|TRBJ1-1|NA|TRBV9
TGTGCCAGCAGCGTAGGTCAGGGGGGAGTGGAAGCTTTCTTT
CASSVGQGGVEAFF
>NA|TRBJ2-7|NA|TRBV28
TGTGCCAGCAGCCCCGACACCTACGAGCAGTACTTC
CASSPDTYEQYF
>TRBD2|TRBJ2-2|NA|TRBV5-1
TGCGCCAGCAGCGCACAACTAGCGTCCCGGAGGGGTACCGGGGAGCTGTTTTTT
CASSAQLASRRGTGELFF
>NA|TRBJ1-5|NA|TRBV15
TGTGCCACCGGGGGGGGCAATCAGCCCCAGCATTTT
CATGGGNQPQHF
>TRBD2|TRBJ2-1|NA|TRBV7-8
TGTGCCAGCAGCTTAGTGGTAGCGGGCCCCTACAATGAGCAGTTCTTC
CASSLVVAGPYNEQFF
>NA|TRBJ1-4|NA|TRBV2
TGTGCCAGCAGTGAAGACCAGGGACTCGGAAAACTGTTTTTT
CASSEDQGLGKLFF
>NA|TRBJ1-5|NA|TRBV6-1
TGTGCCAGCAGTGATTGGCAGGATAGCAATCAGCCCCAGCATTTT
CASSDWQDSNQPQHF
>NA|TRBJ1-1|NA|TRBV4-1
TGCGCCAGCAGCCAAGAGACAGGATTGAACACTGAAGCTTTCTTT
CASSQETGLNTEAFF
>NA|TRBJ1-3|NA|TRBV5-6
TGTGCCAGCAGCTTGGGAGGTACTGGAAACACCATATATTTT
CASSLGGTGNTIYF
>NA|TRBJ2-3|few|TRBV6-5
TGTGCCAGCAGTTACTCGGACTCGGGCACAGATACGCAGTATTTT
CASSYSDSGTDTQYF
>TRBD2|TRBJ2-2|NA|TRBV27
TGTGCCAGCAGTCTCCTAGCGGGTAACACCGGGGAGCTGTTTTTT
CASSLLAGNTGELFF
>NA|TRBJ2-3|NA|TRBV4-3
TGCGCCAGCAGCCAAGATGCCACTAAAGTAGATACGCAGTATTTT
CASSQDATKVDTQYF
>NA|TRBJ1-1|NA|TRBV6-1
TGTGCCAGCGGGAGGTGGGTGAACACTGAAGCTTTCTTT
CASGRWVNTEAFF
>TRBD2|TRBJ2-1|NA|TRBV4-3
TGCGCCAGCAGCCATCGCGGGAGGACGCATGAGCAGTTCTTC
CASSHRGRTHEQFF
>NA|TRBJ2-1|NA|TRBV9
TGTGCCAGCAGCCCCATTCGTACCAATGAGCAGTTCTTC
CASSPIRTNEQFF
>NA|TRBJ2-4|NA|TRBV6-6
TGTGCCAGCAGTTACGGCGGTGGGGTACAGTACTTC
CASSYGGGVQYF
>NA|TRBJ2-1|NA|TRBV28
TGTGCCAGCGCCCCCGGAGCGCGGCGGAGCTCCTACAATGAGCAGTTCTTC
CASAPGARRSSYNEQFF
>NA|TRBJ2-5|NA|TRBV5-6
TGTGCCAGCAGTAACCAGCTTGAGACCCAGTACTTC
CASSNQLETQYF
>TRBD1|TRBJ1-1|NA|TRBV11-1
TGTGCCAGCAGCCCATTTACCGGGACAGTCGTGATGAACACTGAAGCTTTCTTT
CASSPFTGTVVMNTEAFF
>TRBD2|TRBJ2-1|NA|TRBV9
TGTGCCAGCAGCGTAGGGGCGGGAGGGTACAATGAGCAGTTCTTC
CASSVGAGGYNEQFF
>NA|TRBJ2-3|NA|TRBV13
TGTGCCACGATCGACAGGTCTAGCACAGATACGCAGTATTTT
CATIDRSSTDTQYF
>NA|TRBJ2-7|once|TRBV28
TGTGCCAGCAGTCCGAGGGACTTTGACTACGAGCAGTACTTC
CASSPRDFDYEQYF
>NA|TRBJ2-1|NA|TRBV28
TGTGCCAGCAGTTTCGTCGGATCATGGCACAATGAGCAGTTCTTC
CASSFVGSWHNEQFF
>NA|TRBJ2-1|NA|TRBV27
TGTGCCACCCGACAGGCATACAATGAGCAGTTCTTC
CATRQAYNEQFF
>TRBD1|TRBJ2-1|NA|TRBV6-5
TGTGCCAGCAACGACAGGGGAGGTGAGCAGTTCTTC
CASNDRGGEQFF
>TRBD1|TRBJ1-5|once|TRBV19
TGTGCCAGTAGTATAAAACAGGGGCAGCCCCAGCATTTT
CASSIKQGQPQHF
>NA|TRBJ2-7|NA|TRBV29-1
TGCAGCGTCGCAGGATTTTCCTACGAGCAGTACTTC
CSVAGFSYEQYF
>NA|TRBJ1-1|NA|TRBV6-5
TGTGCCAGCAGTTACTCTCGTAAGTTAGGGACTGAAGCTTTCTTT
CASSYSRKLGTEAFF
>NA|TRBJ1-5|NA|TRBV7-8
TGTGCCAGCAGCTTAGGGGGAGAGGATTCGCCTCAGCCCCAGCATTTT
CASSLGGEDSPQPQHF
>NA|TRBJ2-1|NA|TRBV11-2
TGTGCCAGCAGCTTAATACCCGCCTCGAGGGGACCTTACAATGAGCAGTTCTTC
CASSLIPASRGPYNEQFF
>NA|TRBJ1-2|NA|TRBV9
TGTGCCAGCAGCGTTTATGCTGGGGGGCGCGGCGGCTACACCTTC
CASSVYAGGRGGYTF
>NA|TRBJ2-5|NA|TRBV6-1
TGTGCCAGCAATATAATGGGGGCGCAAGAGACCCAGTACTTC
CASNIMGAQETQYF
>TRBD2|TRBJ2-1|NA|TRBV27
TGTGCCAGCAGTCTACTAGCGGGAGGGCTCCACAATGAGCAGTTCTTC
CASSLLAGGLHNEQFF
>TRBD1|TRBJ2-6|NA|TRBV27
TGTGCCAGCAGTTTAAGTCCCAGGGGGTTCTCTGGGGCCAACGTCCTGACTTTC
CASSLSPRGFSGANVLTF
>NA|TRBJ2-1|NA|TRBV19
TGTGCCAGTAGCCTCACTCCCATAGCCTACAATGAGCAGTTCTTC
CASSLTPIAYNEQFF
>NA|TRBJ2-7|NA|TRBV15
TGTGCCACCAGCAGACTACCCGGAGGGGGGAGCTCCTACGGGCAGTACTTC
CATSRLPGGGSSYGQYF
>NA|TRBJ2-5|NA|TRBV5-1
TGCGCCAGCAGCTTGGGTTCCGGGGGCGCAGCGCACGGGACCCAGTACTTC
CASSLGSGGAAHGTQYF
>TRBD1|TRBJ2-7|NA|TRBV28
TGTGCCAGCAGTTTCGGGACAGGCTCCTACGAGCAGTACTTC
CASSFGTGSYEQYF
>NA|TRBJ2-7|NA|TRBV28
TGTGCCAGCAGTTTATCAGGGGCCTACGAGCAGTACTTC
CASSLSGAYEQYF
>NA|TRBJ1-1|NA|TRBV7-4
TGTGCCAGCAGCTTAGGACAGGTGGAAACTTTCTTT
CASSLGQVETFF
>NA|TRBJ2-7|NA|TRBV7-8
TGTGCCAGCAGCTTAGCGCAAACTAGAATAAGGTACGAGCAGTACTTC
CASSLAQTRIRYEQYF
>NA|TRBJ2-1|NA|TRBV2
TGTGCCAGCAGTCCTCATAGGAGCTCCTACAATGAGCAGTTCTTC
CASSPHRSSYNEQFF
>NA|TRBJ2-1|NA|TRBV2
TGTGCCAGCAGGGCAGGACGGGGTCTGGATGAGCAGTTCTTC
CASRAGRGLDEQFF
>NA|TRBJ1-2|NA|TRBV5-1
TGCGCCAGCAGAGTCATGACGCGGATACCTAACTATGGCTACACCTTC
CASRVMTRIPNYGYTF
>NA|TRBJ2-3|once|TRBV9
TGTGCCAGCAGCACTGGTCTAGCTGGCACAGATACGCAGTATTTT
CASSTGLAGTDTQYF
>NA|TRBJ2-7|NA|TRBV6-5
TGTGCCAGCAGAAAGAAGGCGGGCTACGAGCAGTACTTC
CASRKKAGYEQYF
>NA|TRBJ1-3|NA|TRBV15
TGTGCCACCAGCGATGGAAACACCATATATTTT
CATSDGNTIYF
>NA|TRBJ2-2|NA|TRBV30
TGTGCCTGGACTGGCGGGACAGACACCGGGGAGCTGTTTTTT
CAWTGGTDTGELFF
>NA|TRBJ1-2|medium-sized|TRBV28
TGTGCCAGCAGTTTGTCCAGACGGTATGGCTACACCTTC
CASSLSRRYGYTF
>NA|TRBJ2-3|NA|TRBV6-6
TGTGCCAGCAGGTTGGGACCTTCTAGCACAGATACGCAGTATTTT
CASRLGPSSTDTQYF